The 21 T cell receptor beta chains presented below share a single source sample, sequenced in a study of T-cell memory formation after mild COVID-19. One entry per CDR3 protein results from TCRdb running MiXCR on the 5' RACE reads. The repertoire holds about 180,000 distinct CDR3 sequences, with around 20% as singletons. Sequencing was carried out using PBMCs or a T cell subset sorted from them (not recorded which). Receptor source: a man aged 18 to 30 who had mild COVID-19 (a few samples of this study predate the infection). Cell type and time point are not known.

The V call is TRBV12-3 or TRBV12-4, the J call TRBJ1-5; the match to TRBD1 covers 7 bases. Trimming cost V 6 bases and J 7 bases; bases outside gene matches: 9. This CDR3 has 14 residues. CDR3 nucleotide sequence: TGTGCCAGCAGGATGACAGGGCTGGAGCAGCCCCAGCATTTT. Residues: CASRMTGLEQPQHF.

The V and J genes are TRBV12-3 or TRBV12-4 and TRBJ1-5; TRBD1 matches 9 bases. There are 13 residues in the CDR3. The V and J ends lost 6 bases and 7 bases, in that order; junction bases with no gene match: 4. CDR3: CASRGTGRQPQHF. CDR3 DNA sequence: TGTGCCAGCAGGGGGACAGGGCGGCAGCCCCAGCATTTT.

The chain links TRBV9 to TRBJ2-1; D perhaps matches TRBD1 (7 bases). The CDR3 contains 16 residues. The V gene's germline CDR1 is SGDLS and CDR2 YYNGEE. Trimming took 0 bases from V and 10 from J, leaving 20 bases between them. The CDR3 sequence: CASSVALQGGQDEQFF. CDR3 DNA sequence: TGTGCCAGCAGCGTAGCTTTGCAGGGGGGACAAGACGAGCAGTTCTTC.

In this sample, this clonotype turned up a few times. V is TRBV7-7 and J is TRBJ2-3; D not certain. This CDR3 has 13 amino acids. The V and J ends lost 3 bases and 4 bases respectively, with 8 bases between them. CDR1 and CDR2 from the germline V gene are SSHAT and FNYEAQ (reference sequence). In DNA, the CDR3 is TGTGCCAGCAGCTTGTCCTTCCCAGATACGCAGTATTTT. Its translation: CASSLSFPDTQYF. Supplemented by reference TRBV7-7 and TRBJ2-3, the full variable domain reads GAGVSQSPRYKVTKRGQDVTLRCDPISSHATLYWYQQALGQGPEFLTYFNYEAQPDKSGLPSDRFSAERPEGSISTLTIQRTEQRDSAMYRCASSLSFPDTQYFGPGTRLTVL.

This clonotype was counted between two and nine times. This chain connects TRBV12-3 or TRBV12-4 to TRBJ1-1; D may be TRBD1 (6 bases). The CDR3 runs to 15 residues. Trimming took off 3 bases at V and 2 bases at J, with 13 bases between the two ends. The DNA of the CDR3 is TGTGCCAGCAGTTTGGTTGGACAGCAAAACACTGAAGCTTTCTTT. This codes for CASSLVGQQNTEAFF.

The chain links TRBV28 to TRBJ2-5; 9 bases agree with TRBD2. This CDR3 region has 13 residues. V dropped 6 bases and J dropped 4; count of bases not matched to a gene: 3. Germline CDR1 MDHEN, CDR2 SYDVKM. The CDR3 DNA sequence: TGTGCCAGCAGACCGACTAGCGGAGAGACCCAGTACTTC. Protein sequence: CASRPTSGETQYF.

The chain uses TRBV29-1 and TRBJ2-1; 8 bases are shared with TRBD2. V was clipped by 2 bases and J by 3 bases; unmatched bases: 0. The CDR3 loop spans 13 amino acids. The germline CDR1 and CDR2 sequences are SQVTM and ANQGSEA. The CDR3 reads CSVERGGYNEQFF. Here the CDR3 DNA reads TGCAGCGTTGAACGGGGGGGCTACAATGAGCAGTTCTTC.

The V and J genes are TRBV29-1 and TRBJ2-7, with no clear D. The germline V and J ends were trimmed by 7 bases and 12 bases, with 13 bases remaining between them. Germline lookup yields CDR1 SQVTM and CDR2 ANQGSEA. The CDR3 length is 9 residues. The chain's CDR3 is CSDRHIPYV. In DNA, the CDR3 is TGCAGCGATCGACATATTCCGTACGTC.

This clonotype was picked up a small number of times. The chain has TRBV24-1 and TRBJ2-7; maybe TRBD1 (5 bases). The CDR3 has 11 residues. Trimming removed 6 bases at V and 5 bases at J, with 7 bases between. Germline V gives CDR1 KGHDR, CDR2 SFDVKD. CDR3 amino acids: CATSQGDEQYF. As DNA, the CDR3 is TGTGCCACCAGTCAGGGTGACGAGCAGTACTTC.

J is TRBJ2-7 and V is TRBV6-1; TRBD2 might be the D (5 bases). The CDR3 is 12 residues long. CDR1 and CDR2 (germline): MNHNS, SASEGT. V was shortened by 2 bases and J by 11 bases, with 13 bases between the two germline ends. Written as DNA, the CDR3 is TGTGCCAGCAGTGAAAGGAGGAGGAAAGAGTACGTC. Protein sequence: CASSERRRKEYV.

J is TRBJ2-7 and V is TRBV14; 7 bases line up with TRBD1. Trimming at V came to 4 bases and at J to 7 bases, leaving 10 bases not matched to a gene. The CDR3 runs 14 residues. Germline CDR1 and CDR2: SGHDN and FVKESK. In nucleotides, the CDR3 is TGTGCCAGCAGCCCCTATAGAACGGACAGGGAGCAGTACGTC. Its protein product is CASSPYRTDREQYV.

V and J are TRBV15 and TRBJ2-5, with 7 bases that match TRBD2. With V trimmed by 3 bases and J by 4 bases, 8 bases remained unmatched. In germline, CDR1 is LNHNV, CDR2 YYDKDF (reference sequence). The CDR3 runs 15 residues. The CDR3 DNA sequence: TGTGCCACCAGCAGGGGGGGGGGATTCCGAGAGACCCAGTACTTC. It is translated as CATSRGGGFRETQYF. Variable domain in full (rest from reference TRBV15 and TRBJ2-5): DAMVIQNPRYQVTQFGKPVTLSCSQTLNHNVMYWYQQKSSQAPKLLFHYYDKDFNNEADTPDNFQSRRPNTSFCFLDIRSPGLGDTAMYLCATSRGGGFRETQYFGPGTRLLVL.

The DNA for the CDR3 is TGCAGCGTTGAGGCAGTGATCACCGGGGAGCTGTTTTTT. It translates to CSVEAVITGELFF. The chain has TRBV29-1 and TRBJ2-2; D gene uncertain. The CDR3 spans 13 residues. Germline V gene data show CDR1 as SQVTM and CDR2 as ANQGSEA. V was pared by 3 bases and J by 4 bases, with 9 bases between.

The chain combines TRBV18 with TRBJ1-1; D is undetermined. This CDR3 contains 16 residues. V shed 5 bases and J shed 4 bases, with 20 bases lying between them. The germline CDR1 and CDR2 sequences are KGHSH and LQKENI. Here the CDR3 reads CASSDVLSTVGTEAFF. CDR3 in DNA: TGTGCCAGCTCAGACGTTTTGTCGACGGTGGGCACTGAAGCTTTCTTT.

This clonotype was detected only a few times. The chain links TRBV4-1 to TRBJ1-1; 7 nucleotides match TRBD1. Germline-derived CDR1 and CDR2 are MGHRA and YSYEKL. The CDR3 covers 16 residues. The V gene end was trimmed by 4 bases and the J gene end by 1 base; junction bases not matched to a gene: 9. The CDR3 DNA follows: TGCGCCAGCAGCCTGTTCTTGGGACAGCGGAACACTGAAGCTTTCTTT. It is translated as CASSLFLGQRNTEAFF.

This clonotype showed up just a few times. The rearrangement uses TRBV6-5 and TRBJ1-1, with TRBD1 matching over 12 bases. After removal of 0 bases from V and 5 bases from J, the junction contained 1 base not matched to a gene. The CDR3 runs to 15 residues. Germline V gene data show CDR1 as MNHEY and CDR2 as SVGAGI. The CDR3, as DNA: TGTGCCAGCAGTTACTCGGGACAGGGGGCGACTGAAGCTTTCTTT. Translation: CASSYSGQGATEAFF.

The rearrangement joins TRBV11-3 to TRBJ2-7; possibly TRBD1 for D (6 bases). With 11 bases removed from V and 2 bases from J, the gap between germline ends came to 22 bases. The V gene's germline CDR1 is SGHNT and CDR2 YENEEA. There are 15 residues in the CDR3. The CDR3 DNA reads as TGTGCCCGAATGGGGGATACAGGGAGCACCTACGAGCAGTACGTC. Translated: CARMGDTGSTYEQYV.

The V and J genes are TRBV2 and TRBJ1-5; tentative D call: TRBD1 (5 bases). The CDR3 has 13 amino acids. Germline V gene lookup returns CDR1 SNHLY and CDR2 FYNNEI. V was pared by 8 bases and J by 4 bases, with 12 bases between. The CDR3 loop is CASAEGLNQPQHF. The CDR3, as DNA: TGTGCCAGCGCGGAGGGGCTGAATCAGCCCCAGCATTTT.

V gene TRBV5-1 combines with J gene TRBJ1-1; 9 bases are a match to TRBD1. The CDR3 has 15 amino acids. The germline V gene has CDR1 SGHRS and CDR2 YFSETQ. Losses at the gene ends were 2 bases for V and 1 base for J; bases not matched to a gene: 3. The CDR3 DNA reads as TGCGCCAGCAGCTTACAGGGGGCGCAGAACACTGAAGCTTTCTTT. Its protein product is CASSLQGAQNTEAFF.

This clonotype has at least ten counts. This sequence joins TRBV28 and TRBJ1-1, with D unclear. This CDR3 comprises 16 residues. Trimming shortened V by 3 bases and J by 1 base, and 15 bases separated the two germline ends. Germline CDR1 MDHEN, CDR2 SYDVKM. The DNA for the CDR3 is TGTGCCAGCAGTTTTCAGTACTCCAACCCGAACACTGAAGCTTTCTTT. Translation: CASSFQYSNPNTEAFF.

This clonotype came up a few times. The chain carries TRBV28 and TRBJ1-5; the match to TRBD1 covers 10 bases. The CDR3 is made up of 19 amino acids. In germline, CDR1 is MDHEN, CDR2 SYDVKM. Trimming took 6 bases from V and 0 from J; bases not matched to a gene: 14. CDR3 bases: TGTGCCAGCAGCTTACTCCCCGGGACAGGGGACTATAGCAATCAGCCCCAGCATTTT. Protein sequence: CASSLLPGTGDYSNQPQHF.